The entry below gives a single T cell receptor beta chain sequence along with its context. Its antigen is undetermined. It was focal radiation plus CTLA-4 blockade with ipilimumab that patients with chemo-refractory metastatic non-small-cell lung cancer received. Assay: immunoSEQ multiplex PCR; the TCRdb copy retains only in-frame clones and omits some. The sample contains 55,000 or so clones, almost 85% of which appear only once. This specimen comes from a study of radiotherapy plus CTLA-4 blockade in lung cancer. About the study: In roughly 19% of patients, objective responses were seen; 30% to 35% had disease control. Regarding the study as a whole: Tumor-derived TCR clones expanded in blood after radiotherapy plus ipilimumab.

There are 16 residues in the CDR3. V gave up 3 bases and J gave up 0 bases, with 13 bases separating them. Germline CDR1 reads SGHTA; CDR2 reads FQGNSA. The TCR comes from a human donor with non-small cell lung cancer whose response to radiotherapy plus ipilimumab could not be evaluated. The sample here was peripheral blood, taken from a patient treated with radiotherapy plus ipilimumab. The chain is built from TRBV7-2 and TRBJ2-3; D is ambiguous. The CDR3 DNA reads TGTGCCAGCAGCTTCGGAGCGACCCAGAGCACAGATACGCAGTATTTT. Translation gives CASSFGATQSTDTQYF.